This T cell receptor (beta chain) was observed in a study of PD-1 blockade in classical Hodgkin lymphoma. The sample's time point: cycle 4 day 1 (C4D1), after 6 weeks of nivolumab. Every patient experienced relapse after autologous stem cell transplantation, and brentuximab vedotin exposure varied. Magnetic negative selection of thawed PBMCs was the method by which CD4+ T cells were purified. The CDR3 has 17 residues. V shed 5 bases and J 6 bases; nucleotides not matched to a gene: 18. The V gene's germline CDR1 is SGHVS and CDR2 FQNEAQ. Sequenced by immunoSEQ multiplex PCR; TCRdb stores in-frame clones only, minus some. The sample includes 25,000 to 30,000 clones, approximately 90% of them seen just once.

The receptor was isolated from a human donor with classical Hodgkin lymphoma. The chain combines TRBV7-8 with TRBJ2-7; 8 bases match TRBD2. Sequencing was performed on CD4+ T cells from blood, taken before the fourth cycle of nivolumab. In DNA form, the CDR3 reads TGTGCCAGCAGCAAACCCCGATTTGAGCGGGAGAACAGCGAGCAGTACTTC. This sequence encodes CASSKPRFERENSEQYF.